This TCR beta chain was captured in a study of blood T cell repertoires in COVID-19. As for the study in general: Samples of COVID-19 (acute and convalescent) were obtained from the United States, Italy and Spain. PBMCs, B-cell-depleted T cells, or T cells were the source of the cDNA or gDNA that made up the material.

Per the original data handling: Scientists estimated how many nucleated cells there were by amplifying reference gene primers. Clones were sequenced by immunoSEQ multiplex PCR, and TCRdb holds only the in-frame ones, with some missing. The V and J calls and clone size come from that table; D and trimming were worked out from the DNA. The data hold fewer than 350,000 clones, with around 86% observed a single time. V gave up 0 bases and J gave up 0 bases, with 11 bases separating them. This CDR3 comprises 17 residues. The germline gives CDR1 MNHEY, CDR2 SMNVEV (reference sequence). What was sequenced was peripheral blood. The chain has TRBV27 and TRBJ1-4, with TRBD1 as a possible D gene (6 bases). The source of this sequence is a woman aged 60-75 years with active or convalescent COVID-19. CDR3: CASSLSRGIATNEKLFF. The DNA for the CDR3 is TGTGCCAGCAGTTTATCGAGGGGGATTGCAACTAATGAAAAACTGTTTTTT.